This is a list of T cell receptor beta chains from one sample in a study of shared clonotypes between healthy human individuals. Data came from immunoSEQ multiplex PCR; TCRdb stores just in-frame clones and leaves some out. The repertoire has 1.5 million to 2.5 million clones, around 96% of them found once; the top ten carry 1% to 1.5%. The specimen was naive CD8+ T cells sorted from blood. The receptors originated from a man aged 18 to 30 in good health. Each CDR3 is given with its conserved first and last residue. Each record gives: V gene, D gene, J gene, clone size, CDR3 DNA, CDR3 protein. A D gene is named only where the DNA matches it firmly. Expanded clones are given a class, and other clones once, few, many or no size at all.

>TRBV9|NA|TRBJ2-5|NA
TGTGCCAGCAGCGTAGGGGCAGGGCAAGAGACCCAGTACTTC
CASSVGAGQETQYF
>TRBV13|NA|TRBJ2-3|NA
TGTGCCAGCACCCAAGGCACCAGCACAGATACGCAGTATTTT
CASTQGTSTDTQYF
>TRBV6-6|TRBD1|TRBJ1-5|once
TGTGCCAGCAGTTACCTACAGGGGCATCAGCCCCAGCATTTT
CASSYLQGHQPQHF
>TRBV4-1|NA|TRBJ2-5|NA
TGCGCCAGCAGCCAACGTAGCGGTCCTTCTCAAGAGACCCAGTACTTC
CASSQRSGPSQETQYF
>TRBV2|NA|TRBJ1-6|NA
TGTGCCAGCAGTGAAGCATTGGCAGAGGATTCACCCCTCCACTTT
CASSEALAEDSPLHF
>TRBV28|TRBD1|TRBJ1-1|NA
TGTGCCAGCAGTCTCCGGACAGGGGCTGAAGCTTTCTTT
CASSLRTGAEAFF
>TRBV27|NA|TRBJ2-7|NA
TGTGCCAGCAGTTTATCGATTGGGGTGGGTGACTACGAGCAGTACTTC
CASSLSIGVGDYEQYF
>TRBV30|NA|TRBJ2-7|NA
TGTGCCTGGGAGGACTTTCATTACGAGCAGTACTTC
CAWEDFHYEQYF
>TRBV9|NA|TRBJ2-3|NA
TGTGCCAGCAGCGTACCTTCAGGGGCGGATACGCAGTATTTT
CASSVPSGADTQYF
>TRBV28|TRBD1|TRBJ1-5|NA
TGTGCCAGCAGTTTACGGACCGGGACAGGGCGATTTAACAATCAGCCCCAGCATTTT
CASSLRTGTGRFNNQPQHF
>TRBV6-5|TRBD1|TRBJ1-2|NA
TGTGCCAGCAGTTACTTCGGGACAGCCTATGGCTACACCTTC
CASSYFGTAYGYTF
>TRBV27|NA|TRBJ1-5|NA
TGTGCCAGCAGTTCCTTTGATCAGCCCCAGCATTTT
CASSSFDQPQHF
>TRBV13|TRBD2|TRBJ2-5|NA
TGTGCCAGCAGCTTAGCGGGAGGGTATGAGACCCAGTACTTC
CASSLAGGYETQYF
>TRBV28|NA|TRBJ2-7|NA
TGTGCCAGCAGTTTAGGAATTACCTACGAGCAGTACTTC
CASSLGITYEQYF
>TRBV7-9|NA|TRBJ1-2|NA
TGTGCCAGCAGCTTAGCGGATCGCGATGGCTACACCTTC
CASSLADRDGYTF
>TRBV6-5|TRBD2|TRBJ2-5|NA
TGTGCCAGCAGTTTCCGGGGGGGTGAAGAGACCCAGTACTTC
CASSFRGGEETQYF
>TRBV27|TRBD1|TRBJ2-1|NA
TGTGCCAGCAGTTTACGGGACAGCCTCAATGAGCAGTTCTTC
CASSLRDSLNEQFF
>TRBV11-2|NA|TRBJ2-7|NA
TGTGCCAGCAGCCCCGTGGTGAGGGCACGGGAGCAGTACTTC
CASSPVVRAREQYF
>TRBV27|TRBD2|TRBJ2-7|NA
TGTGCCAGCAGTTTATTAGCGGGGAGCTCCTACGAGCAGTACTTC
CASSLLAGSSYEQYF
>TRBV10-1|NA|TRBJ2-7|NA
TGCGCCAGCAGTGAGTTTAAGAATAACGAGCAGTACTTC
CASSEFKNNEQYF
>TRBV9|NA|TRBJ2-3|NA
TGTGCCAGCAGCGCAACCACTTTTCTGACAGATACGCAGTATTTT
CASSATTFLTDTQYF
>TRBV27|NA|TRBJ2-7|NA
TGTGCCAGCAGTCTAGGACAGACCTACGAGCAGTACTTC
CASSLGQTYEQYF
>TRBV12-5|NA|TRBJ2-5|NA
TGTGCTAGTGGTGACGCTAACCAAGAGACCCAGTACTTC
CASGDANQETQYF
>TRBV7-9|NA|TRBJ1-3|once
TGTGCCAGCAGCTCTCGAGGGCGGGATTCTGGAAACACCATATATTTT
CASSSRGRDSGNTIYF
>TRBV6-5|NA|TRBJ2-3|NA
TGTGCCAGCAGTTACTCGGAGGGGGTAAATTGGGATACGCAGTATTTT
CASSYSEGVNWDTQYF
>TRBV12-5|NA|TRBJ1-2|NA
TGTGCTAGTGACTGGGATGGGGACAAAGGCAATGGGGATGGCTACACCTTC
CASDWDGDKGNGDGYTF
>TRBV7-9|TRBD2|TRBJ2-1|NA
TGTGCCGGCGGACTAGCGGGAGGGCCGGAGCAGTTCTTC
CAGGLAGGPEQFF
>TRBV7-6|NA|TRBJ1-1|NA
TGTGCCAGCAGCTTAGGGACAGACACTGAAGCTTTCTTT
CASSLGTDTEAFF
>TRBV5-6|NA|TRBJ2-2|NA
TGTGCCAGCAGCCCTAAAGGGTCGAGGGAGCTGTTTTTT
CASSPKGSRELFF
>TRBV18|NA|TRBJ2-2|NA
TGTGCCAGCTCCCCTTATACCGGGACTAACACCGGGGAGCTGTTTTTT
CASSPYTGTNTGELFF
>TRBV27|TRBD1|TRBJ1-2|few
TGTGCCAGCAGTTTAGGGACAGGGGGAGGCTACACCTTC
CASSLGTGGGYTF
>TRBV4-1|TRBD1|TRBJ2-7|NA
TGCGCCAGCAGCCAGGTACCGACAGGGCTCTCCTACGAGCAGTACTTC
CASSQVPTGLSYEQYF
>TRBV5-1|TRBD1|TRBJ2-7|NA
TGCGCCAGCAGCTTGAGGGGGCCTCCCTACGAGCAGTACTTC
CASSLRGPPYEQYF
>TRBV5-6|NA|TRBJ2-7|NA
TGTGCCAGCAGCCCGGACAGCTCCTACGAGCAGTACTTC
CASSPDSSYEQYF
>TRBV6-6|NA|TRBJ1-1|NA
TGTGCCAGCAGTTTCTCTCCGCCAGATATGAACACTGAAGCTTTCTTT
CASSFSPPDMNTEAFF
>TRBV30|TRBD1|TRBJ2-7|NA
TGTGCCTGGAGTTCCGGGACAGGGGGCGAGCAGTACTTC
CAWSSGTGGEQYF
>TRBV6-5|TRBD1|TRBJ1-1|NA
TGTGCCAGCAGTTACCCAGCGACAGGGTTAGGCACTGAAGCTTTCTTT
CASSYPATGLGTEAFF
>TRBV28|TRBD1|TRBJ2-2|NA
TGTGCCAGCTGGGGACAGGGGATCGGGGAGCTGTTTTTT
CASWGQGIGELFF
>TRBV5-6|NA|TRBJ2-1|NA
TGTGCCAGCACGAGGCAGGCGAACTACAATGAGCAGTTCTTC
CASTRQANYNEQFF
>TRBV7-9|TRBD1|TRBJ2-7|NA
TGTGCCAGCAGCTTAGCCGGGACAGGGAGCTACGAGCAGTACTTC
CASSLAGTGSYEQYF
>TRBV21-1|NA|TRBJ1-2|NA
TGTGCCAGCAGCAAGCAGCTCAGGGGCAACTATGGCTACACCTTC
CASSKQLRGNYGYTF
>TRBV15|TRBD2|TRBJ2-1|once
TGTGCCACCAGCAGAACAGTCGGGACTAGCGGATTCAATGAGCAGTTCTTC
CATSRTVGTSGFNEQFF
>TRBV7-9|NA|TRBJ2-3|NA
TGTGTCAACCTTGAGATTGCTACAGATACGCAGTATTTT
CVNLEIATDTQYF
>TRBV6-1|NA|TRBJ2-7|NA
TGTGCCAGCAGTGATGAGGGTCTCTCCTACGAGCAGTACTTC
CASSDEGLSYEQYF
>TRBV27|TRBD2|TRBJ2-7|NA
TGTGCCAGCATGGCTAGCGGAACCTACGAGCAGTACTTC
CASMASGTYEQYF
>TRBV5-6|NA|TRBJ2-7|NA
TGTGCCAGCAGCTTCATGGACGAGCAGTACTTC
CASSFMDEQYF
>TRBV28|NA|TRBJ1-2|NA
TGTGCCAGCAGTTTATCTCCTACCGGGACATCCTATGGCTACACCTTC
CASSLSPTGTSYGYTF
>TRBV15|NA|TRBJ2-3|once
TGTGCCACCAGCAGAGATCTTTCGGGTATGAGCACAGATACGCAGTATTTT
CATSRDLSGMSTDTQYF
>TRBV6-5|NA|TRBJ2-5|NA
TGTGCCAGCGGGTCGCGGTTGTACCAAGAGACCCAGTACTTC
CASGSRLYQETQYF
>TRBV6-5|NA|TRBJ1-1|NA
TGTGCCAGCAGTCCGACAGAATTTACTGAAGCTTTCTTT
CASSPTEFTEAFF
>TRBV29-1|NA|TRBJ2-7|once
TGCAGCGTTGAAGATGTAGGCAACTACGAGCAGTACTTC
CSVEDVGNYEQYF
>TRBV5-8|TRBD1|TRBJ1-6|NA
TGTGCCAGCAGCCCGACGCTCGACAGGGGCCCCTATAATTCACCCCTCCACTTT
CASSPTLDRGPYNSPLHF
>TRBV5-8|TRBD2|TRBJ2-5|once
TGTGCCAGCAGCCCTAGCGGACTAATGGAGACCCAGTACTTC
CASSPSGLMETQYF